A single sample gave rise to the 8 T cell receptor beta chains below, sequenced in a study of blood T cell repertoires in COVID-19. Here immunoSEQ multiplex PCR was the method, and the copy in TCRdb shows in-frame clones only, minus some. The top ten hold roughly a quarter of the sample, which has roughly 100,000 clones, more than 75% seen once. The material sequenced was peripheral blood. Every receptor here comes from a man aged 55 to 70 with acute or convalescent COVID-19.

J is TRBJ2-7 and V is TRBV19; 10 bases fit TRBD2. The CDR3 spans 16 residues. With 5 bases clipped from V and 4 bases from J, the junction kept 11 bases outside the gene matches. CDR1 is LNHDA and CDR2 is SQIVND in the germline V gene (reference sequence). DNA of the CDR3: TGTGCCAGTAGTCCCCAGACTAGCGGGCGGGATTACGAGCAGTACTTC. Its translation: CASSPQTSGRDYEQYF.

The V and J genes are TRBV11-3 and TRBJ2-1; 10 bases are shared with TRBD2. Germline V lookup: CDR1 SGHNT, CDR2 YENEEA. CDR3 length: 15 residues. V gave up 0 bases and J gave up 4 bases; unmatched junction bases: 0. CDR3 nucleotides: TGTGCCAGCAGCTTAGATAGCGGGAGGTACAATGAGCAGTTCTTC. Encoded protein: CASSLDSGRYNEQFF.

The genes are TRBV5-1 and TRBJ2-1, with TRBD1 as a possible D gene (5 bases). The CDR3 runs 15 residues. Germline V gene sequence: CDR1 SGHRS, CDR2 YFSETQ. V lost 1 base to trimming and J lost 7 bases, with 15 bases between them. In nucleotides, the CDR3 is TGCGCCAGCAGCTTGCAAGGGGTGAGTGGAAATGAGCAGTTCTTC. This codes for CASSLQGVSGNEQFF.

The chain recombines TRBV3-1 (or the pseudogene TRBV3-2) with TRBJ2-5, with 9 positions matching TRBD1. V dropped 4 bases and J dropped 4; count of bases not matched to a gene: 10. This CDR3 contains 16 residues. Germline lookup yields CDR1 LGHDT and CDR2 YNNKEL (reference sequence). CDR3 sequence (DNA): TGTGCCAGCAGCCGTACCGGGACAGGGCAGGGAGAGACCCAGTACTTC. This sequence encodes CASSRTGTGQGETQYF.

This chain joins TRBV29-1 and TRBJ2-2, with TRBD1 matching 8 bases. Losses at the gene ends were 6 bases for V and 0 bases for J; bases not matched to a gene: 6. The germline CDR1 and CDR2 sequences are SQVTM and ANQGSEA. The CDR3 length is 15 residues. The CDR3 DNA sequence: TGCAGCGTCAAAGACAGGGGTGCGAACACCGGGGAGCTGTTTTTT. It codes for CSVKDRGANTGELFF.

The chain couples TRBV27 to TRBJ1-5; TRBD1 matches at 8 bases. The trim removed 7 bases at V and 5 bases at J, leaving 4 bases unmatched. CDR1 and CDR2 (germline): MNHEY, SMNVEV (reference sequence). The CDR3 has 13 amino acids. The CDR3 region is CASNQGAHQPQHF. DNA for the CDR3: TGTGCCAGCAATCAGGGGGCACATCAGCCCCAGCATTTT.

This clone was detected a few times. The chain recombines TRBV6-5 with TRBJ2-2, with D uncertain. V was cut by 2 bases and J by 5 bases, with 6 bases left in between. CDR3 length: 13 residues. Per the germline V gene, CDR1 is MNHEY and CDR2 is SVGAGI. In DNA form, the CDR3 reads TGTGCCAGCAGTTACGAACTAACCGGGGAGCTGTTTTTT. This codes for CASSYELTGELFF.

The chain combines TRBV11-2 with TRBJ2-2; possible D gene TRBD2, 6 bases. The CDR3 totals 16 residues. CDR1 SGHAT and CDR2 FQNNGV come from the germline V gene. V dropped 5 bases and J dropped 6 bases, with 19 bases sitting between them. The CDR3, as DNA: TGTGCCAGCAGCCCTCGGGAGATATTATTCCCCGGGGAGCTGTTTTTT. Protein sequence: CASSPREILFPGELFF.